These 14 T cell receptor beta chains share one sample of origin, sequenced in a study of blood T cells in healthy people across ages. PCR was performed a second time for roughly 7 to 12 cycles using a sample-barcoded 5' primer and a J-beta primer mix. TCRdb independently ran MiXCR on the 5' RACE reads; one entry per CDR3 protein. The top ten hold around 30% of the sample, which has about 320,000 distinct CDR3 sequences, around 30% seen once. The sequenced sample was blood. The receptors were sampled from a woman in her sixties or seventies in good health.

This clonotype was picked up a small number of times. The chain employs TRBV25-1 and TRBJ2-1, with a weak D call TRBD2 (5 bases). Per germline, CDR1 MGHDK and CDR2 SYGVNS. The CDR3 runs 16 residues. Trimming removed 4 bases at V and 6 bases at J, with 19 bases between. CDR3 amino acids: CASSAIWGDLVNEQFF. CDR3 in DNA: TGTGCCAGCAGTGCCATTTGGGGAGATTTGGTCAATGAGCAGTTCTTC.

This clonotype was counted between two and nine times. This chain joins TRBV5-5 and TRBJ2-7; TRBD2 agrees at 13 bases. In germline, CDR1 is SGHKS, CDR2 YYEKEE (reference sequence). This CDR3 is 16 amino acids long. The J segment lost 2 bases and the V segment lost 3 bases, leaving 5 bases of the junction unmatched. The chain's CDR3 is CASSSGTSGTTYEQYF. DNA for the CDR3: TGTGCCAGCAGCTCCGGGACTAGCGGGACTACCTACGAGCAGTACTTC. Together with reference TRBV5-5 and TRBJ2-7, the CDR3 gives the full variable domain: DAGVTQSPTHLIKTRGQQVTLRCSPISGHKSVSWYQQVLGQGPQFIFQYYEKEERGRGNFPDRFSARQFPNYSSELNVNALLLGDSALYLCASSSGTSGTTYEQYFGPGTRLTVT.

The CDR3 DNA is TGTGCCAGCAGCATTGGGGGGACAGGGGGCCCTAAGACCCAGTACTTC. Protein product: CASSIGGTGGPKTQYF. The rearrangement uses TRBV6-1 and TRBJ2-5; 12 bases are shared with TRBD1. CDR3 length equals 16 residues. CDR1 and CDR2 from the germline V gene are MNHNS and SASEGT. The junction had 11 bases not matched to a gene; V was cut back by 6 bases and J by 6 bases.

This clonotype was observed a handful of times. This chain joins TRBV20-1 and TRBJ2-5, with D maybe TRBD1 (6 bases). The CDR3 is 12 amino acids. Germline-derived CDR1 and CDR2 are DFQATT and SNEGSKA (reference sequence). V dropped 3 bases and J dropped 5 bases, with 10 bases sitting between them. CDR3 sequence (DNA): TGCAGTGCTAGCACAGGGATGGAGACCCAGTACTTC. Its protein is CSASTGMETQYF.

CDR3 protein: CASSNGQGRTEAFF. CDR3 nucleotides: TGTGCCAGCAGTAACGGACAGGGGAGGACTGAAGCTTTCTTT. V and J are TRBV27 and TRBJ1-1; 9 bases map to TRBD1. V dropped 5 bases and J dropped 5; count of bases not matched to a gene: 6. There are 14 residues in the CDR3. Looked up from germline, CDR1 is MNHEY and CDR2 is SMNVEV (reference sequence).

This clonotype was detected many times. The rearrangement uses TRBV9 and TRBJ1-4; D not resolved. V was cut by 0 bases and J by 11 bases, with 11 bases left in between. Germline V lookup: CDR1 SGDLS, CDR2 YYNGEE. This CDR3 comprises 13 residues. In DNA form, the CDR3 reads TGTGCCAGCAGCGTAGAGCTCGGACTTAAACTGTTTTTT. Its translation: CASSVELGLKLFF.

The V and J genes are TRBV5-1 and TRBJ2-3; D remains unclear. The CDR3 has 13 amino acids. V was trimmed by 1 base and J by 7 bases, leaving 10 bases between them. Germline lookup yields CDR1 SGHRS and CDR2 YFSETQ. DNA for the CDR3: TGCGCCAGCAGCTTGTCACAGACATATACGCAGTATTTT. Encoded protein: CASSLSQTYTQYF.

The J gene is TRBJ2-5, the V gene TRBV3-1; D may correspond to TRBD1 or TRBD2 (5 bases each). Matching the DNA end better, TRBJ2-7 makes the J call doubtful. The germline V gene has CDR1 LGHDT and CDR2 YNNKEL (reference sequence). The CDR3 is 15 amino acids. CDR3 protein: CASSQDRSGRGEQYF. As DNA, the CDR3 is TGTGCCAGCAGCCAAGATCGGTCGGGACGGGGCGAGCAGTACTTC.

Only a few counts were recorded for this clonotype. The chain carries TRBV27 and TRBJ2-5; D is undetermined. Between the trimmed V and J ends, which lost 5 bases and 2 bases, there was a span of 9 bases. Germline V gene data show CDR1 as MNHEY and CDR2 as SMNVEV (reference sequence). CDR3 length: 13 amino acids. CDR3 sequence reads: CASSLYTQETQYF. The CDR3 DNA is TGTGCCAGCAGTCTCTATACACAAGAGACCCAGTACTTC.

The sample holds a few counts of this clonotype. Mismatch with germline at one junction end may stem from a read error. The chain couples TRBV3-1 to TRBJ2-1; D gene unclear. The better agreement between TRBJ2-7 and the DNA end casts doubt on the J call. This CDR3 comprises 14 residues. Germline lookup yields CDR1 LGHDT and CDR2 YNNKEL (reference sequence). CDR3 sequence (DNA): TGCGCCAGCAGCCAAGATCGAAAGAGGTACGTGCAGTACTTC. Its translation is CASSQDRKRYVQYF.

The CDR3 spells CASQRDWGKNIQYF. The CDR3 DNA reads as TGTGCCAGTCAGCGGGATTGGGGGAAAAACATTCAGTACTTC. V usage is TRBV28 and J usage is TRBJ2-4; 7 bases agree with TRBD2. CDR3 length: 14 residues. Germline assignment: CDR1 MDHEN and CDR2 SYDVKM. Trimming took 9 bases from V and 4 from J; bases not matched to a gene: 9.

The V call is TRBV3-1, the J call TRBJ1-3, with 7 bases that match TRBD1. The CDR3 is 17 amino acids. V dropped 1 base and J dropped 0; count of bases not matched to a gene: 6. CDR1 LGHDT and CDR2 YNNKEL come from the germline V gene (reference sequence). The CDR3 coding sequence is TGTGCCAGCAGCCAAGGGACAGGAGGCTCCTCTGGAAACACCATATATTTT. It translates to CASSQGTGGSSGNTIYF.

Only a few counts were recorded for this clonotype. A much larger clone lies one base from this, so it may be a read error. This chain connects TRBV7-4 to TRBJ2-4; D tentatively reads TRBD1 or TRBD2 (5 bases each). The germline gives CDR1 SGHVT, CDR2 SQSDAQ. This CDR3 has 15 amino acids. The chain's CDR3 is CAGSLAVGTGNIQYF. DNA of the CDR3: TGTGCCGGCAGCTTAGCTGTCGGGACGGGAAACATTCAGTACTTC. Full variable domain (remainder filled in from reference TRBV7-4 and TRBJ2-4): GAGVSQSPRYKVAKRGRDVALRCDSISGHVTLYWYRQTLGQGSEVLTYSQSDAQRDKSGRPSGRFSAERPERSVSTLKIQRTEQGDSAVYLCAGSLAVGTGNIQYFGAGTRLSVL.

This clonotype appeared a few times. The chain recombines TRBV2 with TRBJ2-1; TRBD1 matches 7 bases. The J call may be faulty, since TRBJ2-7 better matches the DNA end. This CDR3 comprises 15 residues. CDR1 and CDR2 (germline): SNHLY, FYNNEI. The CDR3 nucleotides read TGTGCCAGCAGTGAATCTGACAGGGACGGCTACGAGCAGTACTTC. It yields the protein CASSESDRDGYEQYF.